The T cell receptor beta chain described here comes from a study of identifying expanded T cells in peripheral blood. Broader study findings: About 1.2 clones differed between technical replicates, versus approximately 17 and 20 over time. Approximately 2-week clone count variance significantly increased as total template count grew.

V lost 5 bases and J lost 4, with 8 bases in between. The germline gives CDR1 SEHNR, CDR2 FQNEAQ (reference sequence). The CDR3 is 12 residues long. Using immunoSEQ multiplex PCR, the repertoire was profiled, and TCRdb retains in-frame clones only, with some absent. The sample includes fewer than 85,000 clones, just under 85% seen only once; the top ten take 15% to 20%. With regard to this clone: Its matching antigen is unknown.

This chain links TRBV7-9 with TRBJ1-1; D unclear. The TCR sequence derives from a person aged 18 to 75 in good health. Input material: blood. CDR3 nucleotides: TGTGCCAGCAGCCCTCTCGCCACTGAAGCTTTCTTT. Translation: CASSPLATEAFF.